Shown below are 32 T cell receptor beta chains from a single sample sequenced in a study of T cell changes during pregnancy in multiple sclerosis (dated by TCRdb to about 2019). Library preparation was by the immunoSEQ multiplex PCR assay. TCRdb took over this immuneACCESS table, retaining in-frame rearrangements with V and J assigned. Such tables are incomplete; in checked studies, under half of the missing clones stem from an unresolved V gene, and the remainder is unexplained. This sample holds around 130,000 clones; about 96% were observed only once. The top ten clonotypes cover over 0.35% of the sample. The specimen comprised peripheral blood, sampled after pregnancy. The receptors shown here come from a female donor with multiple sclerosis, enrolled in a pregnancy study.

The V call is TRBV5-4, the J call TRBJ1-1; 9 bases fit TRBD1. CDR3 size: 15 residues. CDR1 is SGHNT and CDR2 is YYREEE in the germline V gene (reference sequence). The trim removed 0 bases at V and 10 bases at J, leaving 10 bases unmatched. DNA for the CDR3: TGTGCCAGCAGCTTGGCCTTACAGGGGGCGCATCTAGCTTTCTTT. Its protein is CASSLALQGAHLAFF.

Here the CDR3 DNA reads TGTGCCAGTAGTATAGCCCAGCAGGGGGAGACCCAGTACTTC. The encoded protein is CASSIAQQGETQYF. This chain links TRBV19 with TRBJ2-5; weak D call: TRBD1 (6 bases). Looked up from germline, CDR1 is LNHDA and CDR2 is SQIVND (reference sequence). Trimming took off 1 base at V and 5 bases at J, with 11 bases between the two ends. The CDR3 is 14 residues long.

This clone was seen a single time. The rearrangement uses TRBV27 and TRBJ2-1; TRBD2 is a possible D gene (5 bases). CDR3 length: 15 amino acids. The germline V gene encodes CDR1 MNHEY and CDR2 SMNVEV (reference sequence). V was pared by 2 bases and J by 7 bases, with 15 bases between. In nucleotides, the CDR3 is TGTGCCAGCAGTTTAATTCCCCTGGACTCAAATGAGCAGTTCTTC. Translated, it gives CASSLIPLDSNEQFF.

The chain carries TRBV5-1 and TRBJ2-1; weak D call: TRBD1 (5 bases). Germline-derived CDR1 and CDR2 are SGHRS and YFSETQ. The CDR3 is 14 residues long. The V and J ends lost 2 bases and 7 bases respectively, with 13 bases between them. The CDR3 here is CASSLSRVGNEQFF. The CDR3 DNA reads TGCGCCAGCAGCTTATCCAGGGTTGGGAATGAGCAGTTCTTC.

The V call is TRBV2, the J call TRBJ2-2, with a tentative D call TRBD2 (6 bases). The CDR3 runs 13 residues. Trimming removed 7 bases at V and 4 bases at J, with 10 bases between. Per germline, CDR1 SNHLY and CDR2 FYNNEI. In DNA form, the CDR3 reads TGTGCCAGCACTAGGGACTTCACCGGGGAGCTGTTTTTT. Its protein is CASTRDFTGELFF. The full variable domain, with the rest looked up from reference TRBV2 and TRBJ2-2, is EPEVTQTPSHQVTQMGQEVILRCVPISNHLYFYWYRQILGQKVEFLVSFYNNEISEKSEIFDDQFSVERPDGSNFTLKIRSTKLEDSAMYFCASTRDFTGELFFGEGSRLTVL.

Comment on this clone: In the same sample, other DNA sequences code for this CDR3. Here the CDR3 DNA reads TGTGCCAGCAGTTACTCGAGGGGGAATACGCAGTATTTT. As protein: CASSYSRGNTQYF. V gene TRBV6-5 combines with J gene TRBJ2-3; weak D call: TRBD1 (6 bases). CDR1 is MNHEY and CDR2 is SVGAGI in the germline V gene. Trimming removed 0 bases at V and 7 bases at J, with 8 bases between. CDR3 length: 13 residues.

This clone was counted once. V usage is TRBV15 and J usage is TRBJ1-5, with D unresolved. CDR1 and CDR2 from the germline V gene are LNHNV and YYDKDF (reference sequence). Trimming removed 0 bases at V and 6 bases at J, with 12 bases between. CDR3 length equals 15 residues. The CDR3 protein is CATSRDLKLGQPQHF. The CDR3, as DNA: TGTGCCACCAGCAGAGATCTGAAGCTAGGTCAGCCCCAGCATTTT. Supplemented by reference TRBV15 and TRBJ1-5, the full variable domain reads DAMVIQNPRYQVTQFGKPVTLSCSQTLNHNVMYWYQQKSSQAPKLLFHYYDKDFNNEADTPDNFQSRRPNTSFCFLDIRSPGLGDTAMYLCATSRDLKLGQPQHFGDGTRLSIL.

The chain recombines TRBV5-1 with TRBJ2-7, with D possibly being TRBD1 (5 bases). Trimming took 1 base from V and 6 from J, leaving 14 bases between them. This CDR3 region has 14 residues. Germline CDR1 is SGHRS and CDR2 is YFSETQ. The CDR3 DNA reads TGCGCCAGCAGCTTGACTCAGGGAATCCCCGAGCAGTACTTC. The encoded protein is CASSLTQGIPEQYF.

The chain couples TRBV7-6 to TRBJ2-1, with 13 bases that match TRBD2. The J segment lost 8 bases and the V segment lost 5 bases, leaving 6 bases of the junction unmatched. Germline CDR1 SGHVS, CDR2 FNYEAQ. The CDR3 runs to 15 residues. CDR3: CASSPTSGRIDEQFF. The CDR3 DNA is TGTGCCAGCAGCCCGACTAGCGGGAGGATCGATGAGCAGTTCTTC.

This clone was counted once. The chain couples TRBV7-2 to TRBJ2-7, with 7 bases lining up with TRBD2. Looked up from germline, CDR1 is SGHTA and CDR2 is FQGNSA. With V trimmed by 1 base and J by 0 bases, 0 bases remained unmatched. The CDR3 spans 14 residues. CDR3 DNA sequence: TGTGCCAGCAGCTTAGTAGCGGGCTCCTACGAGCAGTACTTC. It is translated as CASSLVAGSYEQYF.

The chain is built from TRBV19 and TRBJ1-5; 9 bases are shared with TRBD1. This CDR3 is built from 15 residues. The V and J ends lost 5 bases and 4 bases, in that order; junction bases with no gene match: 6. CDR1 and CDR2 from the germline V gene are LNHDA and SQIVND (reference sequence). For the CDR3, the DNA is TGTGCCAGTAGTTCACAGGGGGCGCGGAATCAGCCCCAGCATTTT. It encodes CASSSQGARNQPQHF. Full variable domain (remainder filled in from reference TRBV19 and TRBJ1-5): DGGITQSPKYLFRKEGQNVTLSCEQNLNHDAMYWYRQDPGQGLRLIYYSQIVNDFQKGDIAEGYSVSREKKESFPLTVTSAQKNPTAFYLCASSSQGARNQPQHFGDGTRLSIL.

The CDR3 region is CASSLELAGGREQFF. The CDR3 DNA reads as TGTGCCAGCAGCTTGGAACTAGCGGGAGGTAGGGAGCAGTTCTTC. The chain links TRBV5-6 to TRBJ2-1; 12 bases are a match to TRBD2. Germline values: CDR1 SGHDT, CDR2 YYEEEE. V shed 0 bases and J 10 bases; nucleotides not matched to a gene: 5. This CDR3 is 15 amino acids long.

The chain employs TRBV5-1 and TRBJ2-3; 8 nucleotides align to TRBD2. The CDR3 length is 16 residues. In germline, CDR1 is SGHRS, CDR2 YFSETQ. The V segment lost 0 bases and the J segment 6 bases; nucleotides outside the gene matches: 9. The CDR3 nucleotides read TGCGCCAGCAGCTTGGTGGCGGGAGGACAACTGGATACGCAGTATTTT. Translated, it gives CASSLVAGGQLDTQYF.

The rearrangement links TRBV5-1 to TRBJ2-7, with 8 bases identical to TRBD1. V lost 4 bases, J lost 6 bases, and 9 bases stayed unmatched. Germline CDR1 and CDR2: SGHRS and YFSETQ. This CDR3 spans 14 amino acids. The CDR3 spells CASSRPGQDPEQYF. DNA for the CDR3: TGCGCCAGCAGCCGACCGGGACAGGATCCCGAGCAGTACTTC.

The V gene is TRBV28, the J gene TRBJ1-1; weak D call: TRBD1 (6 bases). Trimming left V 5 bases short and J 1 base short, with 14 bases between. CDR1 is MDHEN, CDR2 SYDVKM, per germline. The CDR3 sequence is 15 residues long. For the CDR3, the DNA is TGTGCCAGCAGTCCCCTACAGGGACAGAACACTGAAGCTTTCTTT. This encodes CASSPLQGQNTEAFF.

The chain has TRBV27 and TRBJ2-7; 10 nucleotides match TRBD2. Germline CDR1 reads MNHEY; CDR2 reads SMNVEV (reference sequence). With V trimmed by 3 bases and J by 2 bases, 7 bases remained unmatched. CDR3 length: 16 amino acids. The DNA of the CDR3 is TGTGCCAGCAGTTTCTCTCTAGCGGGAGTGCCCTACGAGCAGTACTTC. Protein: CASSFSLAGVPYEQYF.

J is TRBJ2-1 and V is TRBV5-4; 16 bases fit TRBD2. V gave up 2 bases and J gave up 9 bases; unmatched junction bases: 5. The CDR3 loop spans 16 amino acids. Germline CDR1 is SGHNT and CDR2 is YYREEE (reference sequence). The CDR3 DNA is TGTGCCAGCAGCTTTGGGGGACTAGCGGGAGGGAGTGAGCAGTTCTTC. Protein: CASSFGGLAGGSEQFF.

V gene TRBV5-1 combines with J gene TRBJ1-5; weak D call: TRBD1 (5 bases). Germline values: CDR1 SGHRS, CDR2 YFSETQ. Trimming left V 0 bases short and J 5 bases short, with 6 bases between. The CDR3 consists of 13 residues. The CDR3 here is CASSLVGDQPQHF. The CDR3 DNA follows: TGCGCCAGCAGCTTGGTAGGGGATCAGCCCCAGCATTTT.

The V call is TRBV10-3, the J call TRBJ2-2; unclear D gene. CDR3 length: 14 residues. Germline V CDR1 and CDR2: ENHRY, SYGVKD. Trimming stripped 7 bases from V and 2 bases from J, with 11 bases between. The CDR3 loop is CAIMANANTGELFF. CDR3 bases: TGTGCCATCATGGCAAACGCAAACACCGGGGAGCTGTTTTTT.

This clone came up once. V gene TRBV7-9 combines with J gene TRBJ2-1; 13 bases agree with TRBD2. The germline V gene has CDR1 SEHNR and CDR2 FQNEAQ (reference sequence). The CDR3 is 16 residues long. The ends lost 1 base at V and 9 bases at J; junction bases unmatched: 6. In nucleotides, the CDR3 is TGTGCCAGCAGCTTAGTTACCACTAGCGGGAGGGGTGAGCAGTTCTTC. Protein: CASSLVTTSGRGEQFF.

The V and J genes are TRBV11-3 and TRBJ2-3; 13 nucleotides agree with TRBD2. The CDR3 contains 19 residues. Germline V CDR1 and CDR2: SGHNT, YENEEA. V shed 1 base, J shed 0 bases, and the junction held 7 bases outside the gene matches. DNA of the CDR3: TGTGCCAGCAGCTTAGGGACTAGCGGGAGTCACCCGAGCACAGATACGCAGTATTTT. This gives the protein CASSLGTSGSHPSTDTQYF.

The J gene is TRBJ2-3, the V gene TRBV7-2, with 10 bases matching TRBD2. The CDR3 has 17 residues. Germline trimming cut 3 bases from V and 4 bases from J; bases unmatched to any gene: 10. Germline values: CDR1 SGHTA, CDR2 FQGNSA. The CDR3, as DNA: TGTGCCAGCAGCTTTCTAGCGGGAGAGTCTGGATCAGATACGCAGTATTTT. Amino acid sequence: CASSFLAGESGSDTQYF.

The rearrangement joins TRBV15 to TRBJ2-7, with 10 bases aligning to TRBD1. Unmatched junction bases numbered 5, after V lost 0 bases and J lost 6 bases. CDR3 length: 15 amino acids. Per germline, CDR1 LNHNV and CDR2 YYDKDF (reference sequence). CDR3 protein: CATSRDWDRGGEQYF. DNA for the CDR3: TGTGCCACCAGCAGAGATTGGGACAGGGGAGGCGAGCAGTACTTC.

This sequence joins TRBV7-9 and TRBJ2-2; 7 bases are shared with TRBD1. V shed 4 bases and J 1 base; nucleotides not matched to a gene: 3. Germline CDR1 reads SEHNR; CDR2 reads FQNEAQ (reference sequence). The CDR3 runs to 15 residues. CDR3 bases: TGTGCCAGCAGCTACTGGACAGGGAACACCGGGGAGCTGTTTTTT. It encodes CASSYWTGNTGELFF.

The CDR3 DNA follows: TGCAGCGTTTCAAACCCGGGTAACTATGGCTACACCTTC. The encoded protein is CSVSNPGNYGYTF. The chain has TRBV29-1 and TRBJ1-2; unclear D gene. Deletions cut 5 bases from V and 1 base from J, with 11 bases between. The CDR3 covers 13 residues. Germline V gives CDR1 SQVTM, CDR2 ANQGSEA.

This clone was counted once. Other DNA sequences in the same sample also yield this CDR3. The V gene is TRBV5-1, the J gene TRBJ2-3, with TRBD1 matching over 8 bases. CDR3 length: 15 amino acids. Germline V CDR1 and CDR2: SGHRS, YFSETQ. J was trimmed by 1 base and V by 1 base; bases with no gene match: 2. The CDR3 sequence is CASSLQGARTDTQYF. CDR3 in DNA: TGCGCCAGCAGCTTGCAGGGGGCCCGCACAGATACGCAGTATTTT. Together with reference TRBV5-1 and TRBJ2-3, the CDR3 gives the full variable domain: KAGVTQTPRYLIKTRGQQVTLSCSPISGHRSVSWYQQTPGQGLQFLFEYFSETQRNKGNFPGRFSGRQFSNSRSEMNVSTLELGDSALYLCASSLQGARTDTQYFGPGTRLTVL.

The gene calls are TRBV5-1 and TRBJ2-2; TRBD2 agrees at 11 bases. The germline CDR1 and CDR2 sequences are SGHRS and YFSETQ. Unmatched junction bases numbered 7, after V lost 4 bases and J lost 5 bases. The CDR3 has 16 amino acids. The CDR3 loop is CASSPLAGGGTGELFF. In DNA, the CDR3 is TGCGCCAGCAGCCCTCTAGCGGGAGGAGGAACCGGGGAGCTGTTTTTT.

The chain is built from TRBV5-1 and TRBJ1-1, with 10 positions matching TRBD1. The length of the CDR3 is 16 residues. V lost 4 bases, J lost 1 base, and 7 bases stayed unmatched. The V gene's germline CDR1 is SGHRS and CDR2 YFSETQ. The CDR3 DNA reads TGCGCCAGCAGCCCTGCCGGGACAGGGGCGAACACTGAAGCTTTCTTT. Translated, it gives CASSPAGTGANTEAFF.

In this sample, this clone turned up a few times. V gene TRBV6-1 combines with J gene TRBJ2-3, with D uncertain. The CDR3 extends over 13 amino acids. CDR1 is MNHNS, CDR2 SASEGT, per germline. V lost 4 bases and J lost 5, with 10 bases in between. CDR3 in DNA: TGTGCCAGCAGTGTTGTCCCTAGAGATACGCAGTATTTT. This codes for CASSVVPRDTQYF.

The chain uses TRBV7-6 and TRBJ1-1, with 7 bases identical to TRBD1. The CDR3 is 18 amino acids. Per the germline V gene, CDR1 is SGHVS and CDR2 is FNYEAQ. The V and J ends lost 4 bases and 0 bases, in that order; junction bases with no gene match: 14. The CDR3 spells CASSYPKGAGDMNTEAFF. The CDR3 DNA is TGTGCCAGCAGCTACCCAAAGGGGGCAGGGGATATGAACACTGAAGCTTTCTTT. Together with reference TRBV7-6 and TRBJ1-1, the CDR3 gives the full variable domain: GAGVSQSPRYKVTKRGQDVALRCDPISGHVSLYWYRQALGQGPEFLTYFNYEAQQDKSGLPNDRFSAERPEGSISTLTIQRTEQRDSAMYRCASSYPKGAGDMNTEAFFGQGTRLTVV.

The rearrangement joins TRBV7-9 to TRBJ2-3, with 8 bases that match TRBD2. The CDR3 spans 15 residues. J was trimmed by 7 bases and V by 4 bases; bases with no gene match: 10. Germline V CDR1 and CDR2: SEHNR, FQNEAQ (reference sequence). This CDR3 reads CASSSVREGQYTQYF. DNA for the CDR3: TGTGCCAGCAGCTCAGTCCGGGAGGGCCAATATACGCAGTATTTT.

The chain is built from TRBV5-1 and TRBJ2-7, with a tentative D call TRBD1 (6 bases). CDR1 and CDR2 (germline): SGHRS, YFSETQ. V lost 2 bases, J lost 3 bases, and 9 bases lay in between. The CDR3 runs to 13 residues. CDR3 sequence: CASSLEQGYEQYF. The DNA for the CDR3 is TGCGCCAGCAGCTTAGAACAGGGCTACGAGCAGTACTTC.